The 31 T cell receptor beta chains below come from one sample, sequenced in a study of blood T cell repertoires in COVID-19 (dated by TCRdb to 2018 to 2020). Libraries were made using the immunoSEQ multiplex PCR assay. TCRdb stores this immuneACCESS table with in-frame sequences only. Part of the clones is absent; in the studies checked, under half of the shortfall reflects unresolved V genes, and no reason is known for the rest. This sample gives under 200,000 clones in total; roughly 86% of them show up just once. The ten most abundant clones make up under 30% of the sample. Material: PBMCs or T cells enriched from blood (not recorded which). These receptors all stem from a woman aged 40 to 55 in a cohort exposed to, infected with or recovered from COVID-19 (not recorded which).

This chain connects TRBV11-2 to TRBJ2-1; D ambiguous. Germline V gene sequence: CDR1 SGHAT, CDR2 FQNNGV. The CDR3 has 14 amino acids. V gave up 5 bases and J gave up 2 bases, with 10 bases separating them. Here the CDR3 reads CASSPPNPYNEQFF. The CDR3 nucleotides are TGTGCCAGCAGCCCTCCTAACCCCTACAATGAGCAGTTCTTC. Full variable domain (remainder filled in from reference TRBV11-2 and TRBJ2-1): EAGVAQSPRYKIIEKRQSVAFWCNPISGHATLYWYQQILGQGPKLLIQFQNNGVVDDSQLPKDRFSAERLKGVDSTLKIQPAKLEDSAVYLCASSPPNPYNEQFFGPGTRLTVL.

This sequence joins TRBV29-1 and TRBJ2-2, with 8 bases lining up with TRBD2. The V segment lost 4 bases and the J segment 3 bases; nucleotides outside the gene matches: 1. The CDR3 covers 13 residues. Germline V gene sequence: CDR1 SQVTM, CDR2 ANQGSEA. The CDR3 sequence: CSVVRGDTGELFF. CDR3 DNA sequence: TGCAGCGTTGTGCGGGGGGACACCGGGGAGCTGTTTTTT.

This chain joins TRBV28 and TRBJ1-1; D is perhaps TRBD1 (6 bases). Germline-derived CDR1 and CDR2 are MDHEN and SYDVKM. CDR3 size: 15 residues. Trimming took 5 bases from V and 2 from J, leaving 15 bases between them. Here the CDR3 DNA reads TGTGCCAGCAGTACAGGGTTAAGGGTAAACACTGAAGCTTTCTTT. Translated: CASSTGLRVNTEAFF.

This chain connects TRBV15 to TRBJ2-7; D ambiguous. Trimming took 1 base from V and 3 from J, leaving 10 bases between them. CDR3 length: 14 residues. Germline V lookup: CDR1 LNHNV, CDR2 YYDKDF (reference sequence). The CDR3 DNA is TGTGCCACCAGCAGAGTCCGAGCAAACTACGAGCAGTACTTC. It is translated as CATSRVRANYEQYF.

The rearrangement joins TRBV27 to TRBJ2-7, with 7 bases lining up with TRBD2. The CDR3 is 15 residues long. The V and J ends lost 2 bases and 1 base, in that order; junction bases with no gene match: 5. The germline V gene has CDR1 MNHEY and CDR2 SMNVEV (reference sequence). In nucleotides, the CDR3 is TGTGCCAGCAGTTTAAAGGTAGCGGGTTCCTACGAGCAGTACTTC. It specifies CASSLKVAGSYEQYF.

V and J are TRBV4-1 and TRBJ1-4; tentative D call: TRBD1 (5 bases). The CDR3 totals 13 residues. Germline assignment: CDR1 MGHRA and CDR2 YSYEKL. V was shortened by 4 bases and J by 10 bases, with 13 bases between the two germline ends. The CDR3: CASSPGTSGKLFF. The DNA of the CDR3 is TGCGCCAGCAGCCCCGGGACTTCGGGAAAACTGTTTTTT.

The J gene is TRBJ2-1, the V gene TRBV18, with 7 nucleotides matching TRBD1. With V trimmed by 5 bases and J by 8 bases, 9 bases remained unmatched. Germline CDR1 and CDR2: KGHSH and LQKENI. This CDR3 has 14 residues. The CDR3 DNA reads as TGTGCCAGCTCAACAAGAGACAGGGCGGATGAGCAGTTCTTC. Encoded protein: CASSTRDRADEQFF.

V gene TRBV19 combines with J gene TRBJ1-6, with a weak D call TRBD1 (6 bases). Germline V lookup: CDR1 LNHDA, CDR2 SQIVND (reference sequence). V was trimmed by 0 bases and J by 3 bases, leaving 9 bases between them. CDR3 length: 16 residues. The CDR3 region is CASSIDGGLYNSPLHF. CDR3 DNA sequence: TGTGCCAGTAGTATAGATGGGGGCCTCTATAATTCACCCCTCCACTTT.

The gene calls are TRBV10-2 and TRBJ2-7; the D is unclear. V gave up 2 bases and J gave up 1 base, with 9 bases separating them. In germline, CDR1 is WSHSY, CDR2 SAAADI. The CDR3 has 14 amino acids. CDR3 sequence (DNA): TGCGCCAGCAGTGAGGTGGGCAAATCCTACGAGCAGTACTTC. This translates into CASSEVGKSYEQYF.

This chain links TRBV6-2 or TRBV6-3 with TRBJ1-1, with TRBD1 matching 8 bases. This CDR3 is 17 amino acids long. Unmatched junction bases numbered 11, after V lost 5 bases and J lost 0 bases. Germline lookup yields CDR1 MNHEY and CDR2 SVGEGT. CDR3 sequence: CASSRRPGTGLNTEAFF. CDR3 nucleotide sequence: TGTGCCAGCAGTCGCCGTCCCGGGACAGGTTTGAACACTGAAGCTTTCTTT.

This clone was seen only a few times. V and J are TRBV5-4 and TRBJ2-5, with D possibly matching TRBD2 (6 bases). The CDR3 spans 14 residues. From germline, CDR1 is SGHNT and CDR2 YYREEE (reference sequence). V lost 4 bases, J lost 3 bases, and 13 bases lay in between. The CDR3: CASSAGGSKETQYF. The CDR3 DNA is TGTGCCAGCAGCGCAGGAGGGTCGAAAGAGACCCAGTACTTC.

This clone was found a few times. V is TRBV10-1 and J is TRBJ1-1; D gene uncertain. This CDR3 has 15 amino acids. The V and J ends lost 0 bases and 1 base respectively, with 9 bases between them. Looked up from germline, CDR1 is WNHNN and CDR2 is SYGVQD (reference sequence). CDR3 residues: CASSESPRGNTEAFF. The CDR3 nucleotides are TGCGCCAGCAGTGAGTCCCCAAGAGGGAACACTGAAGCTTTCTTT.

For the CDR3, the DNA is TGCGCCAGCAGCCACTCGGGGGACTATTACTTCCAAGAGACCCAGTACTTC. Protein product: CASSHSGDYYFQETQYF. This chain uses TRBV4-1 with TRBJ2-5; 7 bases map to TRBD2. The V gene's germline CDR1 is MGHRA and CDR2 YSYEKL. This CDR3 spans 17 amino acids. The V gene end was trimmed by 3 bases and the J gene end by 1 base; junction bases not matched to a gene: 11.

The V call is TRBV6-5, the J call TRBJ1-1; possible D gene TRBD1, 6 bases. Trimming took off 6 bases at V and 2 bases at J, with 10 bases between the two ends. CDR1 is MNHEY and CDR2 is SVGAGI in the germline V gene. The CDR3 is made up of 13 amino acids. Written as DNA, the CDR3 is TGTGCCAGCAGCGGGACACCAAACACTGAAGCTTTCTTT. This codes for CASSGTPNTEAFF.

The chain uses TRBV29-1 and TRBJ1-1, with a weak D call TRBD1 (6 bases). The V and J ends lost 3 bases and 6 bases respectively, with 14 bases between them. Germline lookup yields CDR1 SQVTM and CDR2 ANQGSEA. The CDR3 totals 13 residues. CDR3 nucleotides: TGCAGCGTTGACCCGGGGGCGGGGGCTGAAGCTTTCTTT. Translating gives CSVDPGAGAEAFF.

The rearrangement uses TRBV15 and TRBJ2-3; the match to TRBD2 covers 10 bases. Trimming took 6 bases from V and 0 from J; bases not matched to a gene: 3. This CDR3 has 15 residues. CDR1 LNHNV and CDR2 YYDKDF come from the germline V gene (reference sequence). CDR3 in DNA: TGTGCCACCAGACCTAGCGGGGGTAGCACAGATACGCAGTATTTT. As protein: CATRPSGGSTDTQYF. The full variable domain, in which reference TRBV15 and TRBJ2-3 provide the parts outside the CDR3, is DAMVIQNPRYQVTQFGKPVTLSCSQTLNHNVMYWYQQKSSQAPKLLFHYYDKDFNNEADTPDNFQSRRPNTSFCFLDIRSPGLGDTAMYLCATRPSGGSTDTQYFGPGTRLTVL.

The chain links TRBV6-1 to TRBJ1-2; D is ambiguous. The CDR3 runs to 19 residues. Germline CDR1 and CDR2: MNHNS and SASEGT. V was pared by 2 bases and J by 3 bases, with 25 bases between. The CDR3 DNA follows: TGTGCCAGCAGTGAAATCATTAACACGCTCCTCAAACCTTACTATGGCTACACCTTC. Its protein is CASSEIINTLLKPYYGYTF.

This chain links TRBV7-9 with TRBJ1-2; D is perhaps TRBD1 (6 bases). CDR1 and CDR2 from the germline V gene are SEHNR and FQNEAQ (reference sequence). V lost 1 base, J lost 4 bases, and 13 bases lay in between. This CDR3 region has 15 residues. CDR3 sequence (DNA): TGTGCCAGCAGCTTAGGGGGACACCTCTCCTATGGCTACACCTTC. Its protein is CASSLGGHLSYGYTF. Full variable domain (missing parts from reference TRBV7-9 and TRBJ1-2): DTGVSQNPRHKITKRGQNVTFRCDPISEHNRLYWYRQTLGQGPEFLTYFQNEAQLEKSRLLSDRFSAERPKGSFSTLEIQRTEQGDSAMYLCASSLGGHLSYGYTFGSGTRLTVV.

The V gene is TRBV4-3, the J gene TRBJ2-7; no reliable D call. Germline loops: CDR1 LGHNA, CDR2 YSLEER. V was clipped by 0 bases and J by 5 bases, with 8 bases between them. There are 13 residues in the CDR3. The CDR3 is CASSQDRRDEQYF. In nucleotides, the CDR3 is TGCGCCAGCAGCCAAGATCGACGGGACGAGCAGTACTTC.

CDR3 sequence reads: CASSLVKGQGQHTQYF. CDR3 nucleotide sequence: TGCGCCAGCAGCTTGGTCAAGGGACAGGGCCAACATACGCAGTATTTT. The rearrangement links TRBV5-1 to TRBJ2-3; 9 bases line up with TRBD1. CDR3 length: 16 residues. The V gene end was trimmed by 0 bases and the J gene end by 7 bases; junction bases not matched to a gene: 9. Germline V gives CDR1 SGHRS, CDR2 YFSETQ. The variable domain in full, completed from reference TRBV5-1 and TRBJ2-3, reads KAGVTQTPRYLIKTRGQQVTLSCSPISGHRSVSWYQQTPGQGLQFLFEYFSETQRNKGNFPGRFSGRQFSNSRSEMNVSTLELGDSALYLCASSLVKGQGQHTQYFGPGTRLTVL.

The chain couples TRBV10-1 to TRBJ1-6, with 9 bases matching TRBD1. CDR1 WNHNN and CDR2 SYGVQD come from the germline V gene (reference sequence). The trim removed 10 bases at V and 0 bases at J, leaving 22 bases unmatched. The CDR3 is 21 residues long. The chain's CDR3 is CATVRDREKFLRGSYNSPLHF. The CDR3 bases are TGCGCCACCGTCCGGGACAGGGAAAAGTTTCTAAGGGGCTCCTATAATTCACCCCTCCACTTT.

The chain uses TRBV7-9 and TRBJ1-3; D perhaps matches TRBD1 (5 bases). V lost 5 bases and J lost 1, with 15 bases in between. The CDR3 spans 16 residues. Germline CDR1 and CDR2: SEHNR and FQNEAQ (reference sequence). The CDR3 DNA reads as TGTGCCAGCAGCCCGACGACGGGGGTGTCTGGAAACACCATATATTTT. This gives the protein CASSPTTGVSGNTIYF.

CDR3 loop: CASSKGPNSNQPQHF. Written as DNA, the CDR3 is TGTGCCAGCAGCAAAGGTCCCAATAGCAATCAGCCCCAGCATTTT. The rearrangement joins TRBV21-1 to TRBJ1-5; the table gives TRBD1 as D, unverified against the DNA. TRBV21-1 is a pseudogene locus. This CDR3 is 15 amino acids long.

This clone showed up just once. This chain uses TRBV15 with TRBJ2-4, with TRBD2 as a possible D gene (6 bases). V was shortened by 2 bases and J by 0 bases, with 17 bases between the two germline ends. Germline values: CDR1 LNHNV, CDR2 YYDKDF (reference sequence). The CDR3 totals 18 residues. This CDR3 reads CATSRQAGATLAKNIQYF. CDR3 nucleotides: TGTGCCACCAGCAGACAAGCGGGCGCGACCCTAGCCAAAAACATTCAGTACTTC.

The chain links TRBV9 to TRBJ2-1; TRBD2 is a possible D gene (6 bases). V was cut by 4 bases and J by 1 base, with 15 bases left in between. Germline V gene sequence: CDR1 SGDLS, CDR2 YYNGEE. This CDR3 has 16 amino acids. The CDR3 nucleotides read TGTGCCAGCAGCCTAGGAGGGCGCCGATCCTACAATGAGCAGTTCTTC. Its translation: CASSLGGRRSYNEQFF. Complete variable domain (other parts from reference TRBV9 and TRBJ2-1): DSGVTQTPKHLITATGQRVTLRCSPRSGDLSVYWYQQSLDQGLQFLIQYYNGEERAKGNILERFSAQQFPDLHSELNLSSLELGDSALYFCASSLGGRRSYNEQFFGPGTRLTVL.

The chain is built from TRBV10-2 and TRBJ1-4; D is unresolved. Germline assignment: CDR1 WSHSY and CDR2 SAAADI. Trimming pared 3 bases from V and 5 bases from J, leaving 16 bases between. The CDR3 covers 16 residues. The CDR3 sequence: CASSDLNSFSNEKLFF. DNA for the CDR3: TGCGCCAGCAGTGATCTCAACAGCTTCTCAAATGAAAAACTGTTTTTT.

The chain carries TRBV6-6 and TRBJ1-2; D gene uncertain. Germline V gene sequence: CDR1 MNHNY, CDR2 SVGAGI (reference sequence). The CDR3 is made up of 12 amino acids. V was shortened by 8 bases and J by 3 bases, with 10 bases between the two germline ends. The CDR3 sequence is CASLAGYYGYTF. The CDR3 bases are TGTGCCAGCCTCGCCGGGTACTATGGCTACACCTTC.

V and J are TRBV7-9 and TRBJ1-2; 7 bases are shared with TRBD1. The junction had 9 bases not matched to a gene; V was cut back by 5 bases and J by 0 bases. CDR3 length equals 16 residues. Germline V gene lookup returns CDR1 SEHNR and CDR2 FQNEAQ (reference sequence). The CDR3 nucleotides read TGTGCCAGCAGCACACGGACAGGAGCTACTAACTATGGCTACACCTTC. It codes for CASSTRTGATNYGYTF.

CDR3 sequence: CASSARGTGVNTEAFF. In DNA, the CDR3 is TGTGCCAGCAGTGCCCGCGGGACAGGGGTGAACACTGAAGCTTTCTTT. The gene calls are TRBV6-1 and TRBJ1-1; 10 nucleotides match TRBD1. After removal of 4 bases from V and 0 bases from J, the junction contained 5 bases not matched to a gene. The CDR3 extends over 16 amino acids. Germline V lookup: CDR1 MNHNS, CDR2 SASEGT.

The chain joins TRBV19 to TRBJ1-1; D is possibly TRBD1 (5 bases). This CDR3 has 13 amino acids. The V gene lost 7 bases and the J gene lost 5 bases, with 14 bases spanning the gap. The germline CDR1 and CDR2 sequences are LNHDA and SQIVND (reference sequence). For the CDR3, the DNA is TGTGCCAGTACCCTACGGGGGGGGACTGAAGCTTTCTTT. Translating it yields CASTLRGGTEAFF.

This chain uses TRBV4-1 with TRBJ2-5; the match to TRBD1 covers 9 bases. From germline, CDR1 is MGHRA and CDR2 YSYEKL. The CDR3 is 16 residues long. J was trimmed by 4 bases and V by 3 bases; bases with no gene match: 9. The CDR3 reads CASSQPDRGRSETQYF. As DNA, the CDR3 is TGCGCCAGCAGCCAGCCGGACAGGGGAAGGTCAGAGACCCAGTACTTC.